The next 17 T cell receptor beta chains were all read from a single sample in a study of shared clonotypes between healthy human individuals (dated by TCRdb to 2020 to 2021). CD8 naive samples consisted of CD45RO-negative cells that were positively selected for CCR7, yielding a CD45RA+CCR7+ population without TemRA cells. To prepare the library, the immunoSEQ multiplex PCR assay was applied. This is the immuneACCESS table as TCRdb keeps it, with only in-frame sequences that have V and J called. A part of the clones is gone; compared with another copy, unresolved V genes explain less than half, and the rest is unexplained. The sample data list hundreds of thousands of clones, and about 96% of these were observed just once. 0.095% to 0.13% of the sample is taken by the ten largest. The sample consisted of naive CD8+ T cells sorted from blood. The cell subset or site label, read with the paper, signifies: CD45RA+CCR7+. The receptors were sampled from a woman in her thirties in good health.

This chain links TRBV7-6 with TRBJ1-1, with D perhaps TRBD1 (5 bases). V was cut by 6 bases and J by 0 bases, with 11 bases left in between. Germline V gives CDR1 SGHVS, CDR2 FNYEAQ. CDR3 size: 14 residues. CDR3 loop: CASRPTDLNTEAFF. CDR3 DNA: TGTGCCAGCAGGCCGACAGACTTGAACACTGAAGCTTTCTTT.

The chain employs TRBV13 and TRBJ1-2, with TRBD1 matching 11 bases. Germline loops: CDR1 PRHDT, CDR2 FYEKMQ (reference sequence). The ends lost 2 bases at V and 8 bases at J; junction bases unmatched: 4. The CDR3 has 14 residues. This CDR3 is CASSLRGQGGGYTF. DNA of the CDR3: TGTGCCAGCAGCTTAAGGGGACAGGGGGGCGGCTACACCTTC. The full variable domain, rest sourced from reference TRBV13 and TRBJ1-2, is AAGVIQSPRHLIKEKRETATLKCYPIPRHDTVYWYQQGPGQDPQFLISFYEKMQSDKGSIPDRFSAQQFSDYHSELNMSSLELGDSALYFCASSLRGQGGGYTFGSGTRLTVV.

The CDR3 coding sequence is TGTGCCAGCAGCTTATTATTGTCTAGATCTACGAATGAGCAGTTCTTC. Translation gives CASSLLLSRSTNEQFF. This chain joins TRBV7-6 and TRBJ2-1; D unclear. Germline V gene sequence: CDR1 SGHVS, CDR2 FNYEAQ. V gave up 2 bases and J gave up 7 bases, with 18 bases separating them. The CDR3 length is 16 residues. Filled out from reference TRBV7-6 and TRBJ2-1, the complete variable domain reads GAGVSQSPRYKVTKRGQDVALRCDPISGHVSLYWYRQALGQGPEFLTYFNYEAQQDKSGLPNDRFSAERPEGSISTLTIQRTEQRDSAMYRCASSLLLSRSTNEQFFGPGTRLTVL.

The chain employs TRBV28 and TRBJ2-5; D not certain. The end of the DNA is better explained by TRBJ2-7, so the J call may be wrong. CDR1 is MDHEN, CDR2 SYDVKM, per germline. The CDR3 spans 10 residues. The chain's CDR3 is CASGNYEQYF. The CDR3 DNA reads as TGTGCCAGCGGGAACTACGAGCAGTACTTC.

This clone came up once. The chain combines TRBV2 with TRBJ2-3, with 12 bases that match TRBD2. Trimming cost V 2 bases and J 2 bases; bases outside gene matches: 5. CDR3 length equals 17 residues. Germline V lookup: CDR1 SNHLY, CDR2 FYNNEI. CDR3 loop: CASSELAGGTFTDTQYF. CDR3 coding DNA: TGTGCCAGCAGTGAACTAGCGGGAGGGACATTCACAGATACGCAGTATTTT.

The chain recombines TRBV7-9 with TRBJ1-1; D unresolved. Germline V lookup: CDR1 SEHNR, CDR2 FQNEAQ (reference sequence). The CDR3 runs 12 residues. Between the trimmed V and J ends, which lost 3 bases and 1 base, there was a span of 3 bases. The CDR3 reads CASSFPNTEAFF. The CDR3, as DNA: TGTGCCAGCAGCTTCCCGAACACTGAAGCTTTCTTT.

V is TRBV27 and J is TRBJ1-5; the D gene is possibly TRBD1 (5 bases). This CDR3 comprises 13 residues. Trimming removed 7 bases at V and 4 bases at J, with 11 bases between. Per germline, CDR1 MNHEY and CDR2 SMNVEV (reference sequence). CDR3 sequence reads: CASKPTVNQPQHF. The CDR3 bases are TGTGCCAGCAAGCCGACAGTAAATCAGCCCCAGCATTTT.

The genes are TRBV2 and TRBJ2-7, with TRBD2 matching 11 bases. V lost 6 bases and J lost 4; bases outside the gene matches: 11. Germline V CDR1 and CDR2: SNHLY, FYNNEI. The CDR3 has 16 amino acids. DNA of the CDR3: TGTGCCAGCAGCCTCGATAGCGGGAGGGCCCAATACGAGCAGTACTTC. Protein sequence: CASSLDSGRAQYEQYF.

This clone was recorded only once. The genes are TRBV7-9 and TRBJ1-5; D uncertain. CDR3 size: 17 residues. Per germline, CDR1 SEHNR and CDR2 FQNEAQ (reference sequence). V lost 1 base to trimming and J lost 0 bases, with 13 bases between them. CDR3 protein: CASSLEPGPYSNQPQHF. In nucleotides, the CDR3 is TGTGCCAGCAGCTTAGAACCCGGGCCGTATAGCAATCAGCCCCAGCATTTT.

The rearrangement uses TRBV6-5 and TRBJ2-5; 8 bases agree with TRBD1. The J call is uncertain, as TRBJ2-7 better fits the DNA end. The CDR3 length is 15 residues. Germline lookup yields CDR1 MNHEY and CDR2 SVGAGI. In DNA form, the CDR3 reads TGTGCCAGCAGCCCCGGACAGGGCTATACCTACGAGCAGTACTTC. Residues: CASSPGQGYTYEQYF.

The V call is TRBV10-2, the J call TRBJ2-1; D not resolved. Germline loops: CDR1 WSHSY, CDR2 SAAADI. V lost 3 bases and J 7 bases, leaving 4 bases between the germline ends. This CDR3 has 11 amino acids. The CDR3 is CASSDVNEQFF. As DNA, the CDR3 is TGCGCCAGCAGTGACGTAAATGAGCAGTTCTTC.

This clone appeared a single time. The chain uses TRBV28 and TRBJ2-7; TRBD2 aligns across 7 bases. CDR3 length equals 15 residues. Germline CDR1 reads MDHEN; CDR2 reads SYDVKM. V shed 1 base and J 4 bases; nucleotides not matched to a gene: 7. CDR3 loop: CASSLSQAGTYEQYF. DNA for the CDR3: TGTGCCAGCAGTTTATCCCAAGCGGGAACGTACGAGCAGTACTTC. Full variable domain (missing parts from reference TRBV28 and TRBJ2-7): DVKVTQSSRYLVKRTGEKVFLECVQDMDHENMFWYRQDPGLGLRLIYFSYDVKMKEKGDIPEGYSVSREKKERFSLILESASTNQTSMYLCASSLSQAGTYEQYFGPGTRLTVT.

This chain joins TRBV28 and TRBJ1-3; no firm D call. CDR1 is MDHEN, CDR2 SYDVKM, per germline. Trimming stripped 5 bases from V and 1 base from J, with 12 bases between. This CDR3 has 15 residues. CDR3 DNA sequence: TGTGCCAGCAGTCCTCTTTTAGGATCTGGAAACACCATATATTTT. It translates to CASSPLLGSGNTIYF.

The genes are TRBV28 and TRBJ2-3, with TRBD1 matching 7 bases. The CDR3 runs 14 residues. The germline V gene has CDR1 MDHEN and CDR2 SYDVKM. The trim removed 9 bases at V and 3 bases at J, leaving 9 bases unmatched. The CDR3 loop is CASIPGTVTDTQYF. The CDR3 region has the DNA TGTGCCAGTATCCCGGGGACAGTGACAGATACGCAGTATTTT. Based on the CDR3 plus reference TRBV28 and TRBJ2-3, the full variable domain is DVKVTQSSRYLVKRTGEKVFLECVQDMDHENMFWYRQDPGLGLRLIYFSYDVKMKEKGDIPEGYSVSREKKERFSLILESASTNQTSMYLCASIPGTVTDTQYFGPGTRLTVL.

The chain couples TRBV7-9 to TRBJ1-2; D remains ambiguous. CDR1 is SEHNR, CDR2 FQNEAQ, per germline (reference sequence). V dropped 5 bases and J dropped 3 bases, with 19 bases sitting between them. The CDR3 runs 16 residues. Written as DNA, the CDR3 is TGTGCCAGCAGCCCAAAGCCGTCAGAAGAACACTATGGCTACACCTTC. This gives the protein CASSPKPSEEHYGYTF.

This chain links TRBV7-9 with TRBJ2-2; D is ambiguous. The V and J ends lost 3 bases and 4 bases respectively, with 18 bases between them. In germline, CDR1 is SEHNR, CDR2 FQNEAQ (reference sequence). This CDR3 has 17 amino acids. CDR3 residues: CASSFYPTQESTGELFF. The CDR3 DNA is TGTGCCAGCAGCTTTTACCCAACGCAGGAGAGCACCGGGGAGCTGTTTTTT.

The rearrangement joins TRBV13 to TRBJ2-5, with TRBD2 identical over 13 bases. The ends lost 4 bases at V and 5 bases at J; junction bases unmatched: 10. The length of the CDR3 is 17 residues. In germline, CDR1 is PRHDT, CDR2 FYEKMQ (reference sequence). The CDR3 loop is CASSYRLAGGASETQYF. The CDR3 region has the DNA TGTGCCAGCAGCTATCGACTAGCGGGAGGTGCATCCGAGACCCAGTACTTC.